These T cell receptor beta chains were read from a single sample in a study of graft-versus-host responses after intestinal transplantation. These receptors' targets are unknown. Method: immunoSEQ multiplex PCR; TCRdb's copy keeps in-frame clones and lacks some. The sample has fewer than 150,000 clones, over 85% seen once. This specimen was unstimulated CD4+ T cells sorted from spleen or lymph node cells, taken before intestinal transplant. All receptors come from a human donor who received an intestinal transplant. Each CDR3 is given with its conserved first and last residue. A D gene is named only where the DNA matches it firmly. Expanded clones get a size class; other rows say once, few or many, or leave the size out.

d_gene: -; v_gene: TRBV19; j_gene: TRBJ1-5; len: 14; abundance: -; CDR3aa: CASSIGLSNQPQHF; CDR3nt: TGTGCCAGTAGTATAGGCCTTAGCAATCAGCCCCAGCATTTT
d_gene: TRBD1; v_gene: TRBV7-9; j_gene: TRBJ1-6; len: 17; abundance: -; CDR3aa: CASDGQEPNSYNSPLHF; CDR3nt: TGTGCCAGCGATGGACAGGAACCGAACTCCTATAATTCACCCCTCCACTTT
d_gene: -; v_gene: TRBV4-1; j_gene: TRBJ1-5; len: 16; abundance: -; CDR3aa: CASSQDATYSNQPQHF; CDR3nt: TGCGCCAGCAGCCAAGATGCGACATATTCCAATCAGCCCCAGCATTTT
d_gene: -; v_gene: TRBV19; j_gene: TRBJ1-6; len: 15; abundance: -; CDR3aa: CASSLVSSYNSPLHF; CDR3nt: TGTGCCAGTAGCCTCGTCAGCTCCTATAATTCACCCCTCCACTTT
d_gene: -; v_gene: TRBV5-1; j_gene: TRBJ2-7; len: 13; abundance: -; CDR3aa: CASSLDRVYEQYF; CDR3nt: TGCGCCAGCAGCTTGGACAGGGTCTACGAGCAGTACTTC
d_gene: -; v_gene: TRBV6-1; j_gene: TRBJ1-5; len: 13; abundance: -; CDR3aa: CASSVREDQPQHF; CDR3nt: TGTGCCAGCAGTGTGCGGGAGGATCAGCCCCAGCATTTT
d_gene: TRBD1; v_gene: TRBV19; j_gene: TRBJ1-2; len: 14; abundance: -; CDR3aa: CASSLSQGALGYTF; CDR3nt: TGTGCCAGTAGTCTATCACAGGGGGCCCTTGGCTACACCTTC
d_gene: -; v_gene: TRBV14; j_gene: TRBJ2-2; len: 14; abundance: -; CDR3aa: CASSPRTGTGELFF; CDR3nt: TGTGCCAGCAGCCCCCGTACAGGGACCGGGGAGCTGTTTTTT
d_gene: -; v_gene: TRBV6-1; j_gene: TRBJ2-5; len: 12; abundance: -; CDR3aa: CASSRGGETQYF; CDR3nt: TGTGCCAGCAGTAGGGGAGGCGAGACCCAGTACTTC
d_gene: -; v_gene: TRBV19; j_gene: TRBJ1-2; len: 15; abundance: -; CDR3aa: CASSIATGTYYGYTF; CDR3nt: TGTGCCAGTAGTATCGCAACAGGGACCTACTATGGCTACACCTTC
d_gene: -; v_gene: TRBV13; j_gene: TRBJ1-1; len: 14; abundance: once; CDR3aa: CASSIQGEYTEAFF; CDR3nt: TGTGCCAGCAGCATTCAAGGGGAGTACACTGAAGCTTTCTTT
d_gene: TRBD1; v_gene: TRBV11-2; j_gene: TRBJ1-2; len: 14; abundance: -; CDR3aa: CASSFRQGADGYTF; CDR3nt: TGTGCCAGCAGCTTTCGACAGGGGGCTGATGGCTACACCTTC
d_gene: -; v_gene: TRBV30; j_gene: TRBJ1-2; len: 14; abundance: -; CDR3aa: CAWSLGLTNYGYTF; CDR3nt: TGTGCCTGGAGTTTAGGGTTAACAAACTATGGCTACACCTTC
d_gene: -; v_gene: TRBV5-1; j_gene: TRBJ2-5; len: 12; abundance: -; CDR3aa: CASSFLEETQYF; CDR3nt: TGCGCCAGCAGCTTCCTCGAGGAGACCCAGTACTTC
d_gene: -; v_gene: TRBV7-3; j_gene: TRBJ2-3; len: 15; abundance: -; CDR3aa: CASSLGSTGLDTQYF; CDR3nt: TGTGCCAGCAGCTTAGGTAGTACCGGGTTAGATACGCAGTATTTT
d_gene: -; v_gene: TRBV5-1; j_gene: TRBJ1-1; len: 13; abundance: -; CDR3aa: CASSHGGNSEAFF; CDR3nt: TGCGCCAGCAGCCATGGGGGTAACTCTGAAGCTTTCTTT
d_gene: -; v_gene: TRBV6-5; j_gene: TRBJ2-7; len: 14; abundance: -; CDR3aa: CASTTRQGGYEQYF; CDR3nt: TGTGCCAGTACGACGAGGCAGGGTGGCTACGAGCAGTACTTC
d_gene: -; v_gene: TRBV7-2; j_gene: TRBJ1-2; len: 13; abundance: -; CDR3aa: CASSLVTVYGYTF; CDR3nt: TGTGCCAGCAGCTTAGTTACGGTCTATGGCTACACCTTC
d_gene: TRBD1; v_gene: TRBV2; j_gene: TRBJ2-7; len: 13; abundance: -; CDR3aa: CASGGQGVNEQYF; CDR3nt: TGTGCCAGTGGGGGACAGGGGGTAAACGAGCAGTACTTC
d_gene: -; v_gene: TRBV11-3; j_gene: TRBJ2-2; len: 13; abundance: -; CDR3aa: CASSHLNTGELFF; CDR3nt: TGTGCCAGCAGCCACCTGAACACCGGGGAGCTGTTTTTT
d_gene: TRBD2; v_gene: TRBV5-4; j_gene: TRBJ2-5; len: 15; abundance: -; CDR3aa: CASSAWGGRQETQYF; CDR3nt: TGTGCCAGCAGCGCGTGGGGAGGGCGTCAAGAGACCCAGTACTTC
d_gene: -; v_gene: TRBV27; j_gene: TRBJ2-7; len: 13; abundance: -; CDR3aa: CASSLLRGAEQYF; CDR3nt: TGTGCCAGCAGTTTATTGAGGGGGGCCGAGCAGTACTTC
d_gene: -; v_gene: TRBV11-3; j_gene: TRBJ2-7; len: 13; abundance: -; CDR3aa: CASSLEGLYEQYF; CDR3nt: TGTGCCAGCAGCTTAGAGGGTCTCTACGAGCAGTACTTC